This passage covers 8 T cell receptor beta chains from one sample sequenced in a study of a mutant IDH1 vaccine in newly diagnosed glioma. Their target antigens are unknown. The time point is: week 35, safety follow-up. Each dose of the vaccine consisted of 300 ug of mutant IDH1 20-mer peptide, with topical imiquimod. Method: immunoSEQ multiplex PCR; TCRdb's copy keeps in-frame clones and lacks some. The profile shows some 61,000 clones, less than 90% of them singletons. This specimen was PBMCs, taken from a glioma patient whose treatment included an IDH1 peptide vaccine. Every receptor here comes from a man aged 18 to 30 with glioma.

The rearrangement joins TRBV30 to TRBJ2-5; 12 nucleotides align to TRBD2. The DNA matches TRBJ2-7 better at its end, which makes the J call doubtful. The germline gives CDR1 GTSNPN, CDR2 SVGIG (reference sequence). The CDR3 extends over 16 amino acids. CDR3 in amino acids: CAWSVRTSGISYEQYF. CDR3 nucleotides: TGTGCCTGGAGTGTCCGGACTAGCGGGATTTCCTACGAGCAGTACTTC.

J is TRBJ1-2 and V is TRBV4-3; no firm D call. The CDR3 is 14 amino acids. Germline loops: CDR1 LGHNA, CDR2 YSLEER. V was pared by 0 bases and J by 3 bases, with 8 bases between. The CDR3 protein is CASSQELGYYGYTF. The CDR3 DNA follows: TGCGCCAGCAGCCAAGAATTGGGTTACTATGGCTACACCTTC.

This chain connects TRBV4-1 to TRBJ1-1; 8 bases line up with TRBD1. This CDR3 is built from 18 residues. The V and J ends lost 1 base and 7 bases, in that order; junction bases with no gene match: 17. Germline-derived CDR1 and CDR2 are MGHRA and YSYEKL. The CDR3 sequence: CASSQGTGRYQGVHEAFF. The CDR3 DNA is TGCGCCAGCAGCCAAGGGACAGGGCGATACCAGGGGGTCCATGAAGCTTTCTTT.

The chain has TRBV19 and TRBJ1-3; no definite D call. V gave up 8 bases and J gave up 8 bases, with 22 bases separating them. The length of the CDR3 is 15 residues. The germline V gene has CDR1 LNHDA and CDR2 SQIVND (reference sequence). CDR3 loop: CASHPRPLGSDTIYF. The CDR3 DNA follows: TGTGCCAGTCACCCCCGGCCCCTCGGGTCGGACACCATATATTTT.

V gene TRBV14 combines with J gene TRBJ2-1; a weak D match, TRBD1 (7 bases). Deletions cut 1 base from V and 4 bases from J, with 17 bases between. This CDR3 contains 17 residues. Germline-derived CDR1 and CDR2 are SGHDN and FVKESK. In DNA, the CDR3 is TGTGCCAGCAGCCAAGGGACAGGCCTGGGGAGGTACAATGAGCAGTTCTTC. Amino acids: CASSQGTGLGRYNEQFF.

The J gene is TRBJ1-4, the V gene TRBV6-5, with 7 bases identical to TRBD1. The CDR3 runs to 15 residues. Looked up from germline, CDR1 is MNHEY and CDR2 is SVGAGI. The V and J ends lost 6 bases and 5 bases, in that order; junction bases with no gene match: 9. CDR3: CASSPQGQPNEKLFF. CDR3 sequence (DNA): TGTGCCAGCAGCCCCCAGGGACAGCCAAATGAAAAACTGTTTTTT.

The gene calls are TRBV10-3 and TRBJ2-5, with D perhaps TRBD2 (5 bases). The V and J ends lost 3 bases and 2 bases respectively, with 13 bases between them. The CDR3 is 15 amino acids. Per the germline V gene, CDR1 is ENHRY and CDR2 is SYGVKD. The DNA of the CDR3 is TGTGCCATCAGTGATCACGGACGGGGACAAGAGACCCAGTACTTC. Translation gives CAISDHGRGQETQYF.

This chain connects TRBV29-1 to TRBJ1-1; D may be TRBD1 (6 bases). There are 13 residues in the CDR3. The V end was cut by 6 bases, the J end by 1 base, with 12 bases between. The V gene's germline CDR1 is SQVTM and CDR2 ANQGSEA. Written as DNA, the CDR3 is TGCAGCGTCGTCGGACAGCCGAACACTGAAGCTTTCTTT. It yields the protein CSVVGQPNTEAFF.